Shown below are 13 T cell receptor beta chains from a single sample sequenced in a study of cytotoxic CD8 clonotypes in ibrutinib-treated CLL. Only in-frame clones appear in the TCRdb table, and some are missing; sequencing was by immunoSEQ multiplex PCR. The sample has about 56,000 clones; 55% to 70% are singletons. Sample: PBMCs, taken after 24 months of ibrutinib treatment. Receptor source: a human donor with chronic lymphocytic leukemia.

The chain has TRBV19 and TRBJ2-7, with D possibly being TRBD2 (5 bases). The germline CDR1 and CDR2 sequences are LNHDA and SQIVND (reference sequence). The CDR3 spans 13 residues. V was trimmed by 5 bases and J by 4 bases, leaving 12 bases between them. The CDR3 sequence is CASSQNRGYEQYF. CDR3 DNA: TGTGCCAGTAGTCAAAATCGGGGTTACGAGCAGTACTTC.

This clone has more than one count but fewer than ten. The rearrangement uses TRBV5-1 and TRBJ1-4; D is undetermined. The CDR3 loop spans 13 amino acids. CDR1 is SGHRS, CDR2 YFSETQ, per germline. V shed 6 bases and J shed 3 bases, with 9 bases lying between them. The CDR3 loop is CASKSQANEKLFF. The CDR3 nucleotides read TGCGCCAGCAAAAGCCAAGCTAATGAAAAACTGTTTTTT. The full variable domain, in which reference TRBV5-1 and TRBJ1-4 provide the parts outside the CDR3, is KAGVTQTPRYLIKTRGQQVTLSCSPISGHRSVSWYQQTPGQGLQFLFEYFSETQRNKGNFPGRFSGRQFSNSRSEMNVSTLELGDSALYLCASKSQANEKLFFGSGTQLSVL.

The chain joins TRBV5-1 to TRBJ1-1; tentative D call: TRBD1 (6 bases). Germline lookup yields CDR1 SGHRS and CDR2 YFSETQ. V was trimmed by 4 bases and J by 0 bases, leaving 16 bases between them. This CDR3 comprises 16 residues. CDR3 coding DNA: TGCGCCAGCAGCGTCGGGACACTCATCATGAACACTGAAGCTTTCTTT. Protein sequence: CASSVGTLIMNTEAFF.

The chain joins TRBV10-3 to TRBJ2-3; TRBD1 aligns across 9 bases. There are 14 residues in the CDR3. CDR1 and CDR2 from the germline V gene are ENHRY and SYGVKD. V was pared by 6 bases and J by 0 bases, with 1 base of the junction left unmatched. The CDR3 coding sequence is TGTGCCATCAGAGGGACAGGGAGCACAGATACGCAGTATTTT. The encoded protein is CAIRGTGSTDTQYF.

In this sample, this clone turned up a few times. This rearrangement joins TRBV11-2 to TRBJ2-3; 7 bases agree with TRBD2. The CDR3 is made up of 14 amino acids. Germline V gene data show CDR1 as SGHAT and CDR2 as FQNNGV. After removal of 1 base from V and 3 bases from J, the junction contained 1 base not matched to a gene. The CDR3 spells CASSLAGGTDTQYF. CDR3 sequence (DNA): TGTGCCAGCAGCTTAGCGGGGGGAACAGATACGCAGTATTTT.

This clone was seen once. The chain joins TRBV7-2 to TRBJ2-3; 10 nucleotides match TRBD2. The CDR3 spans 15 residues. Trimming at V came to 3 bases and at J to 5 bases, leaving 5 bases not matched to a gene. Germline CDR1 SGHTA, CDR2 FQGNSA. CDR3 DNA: TGTGCCAGCAGCTTGATGGAGCGGGGGGGAGATACGCAGTATTTT. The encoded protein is CASSLMERGGDTQYF.

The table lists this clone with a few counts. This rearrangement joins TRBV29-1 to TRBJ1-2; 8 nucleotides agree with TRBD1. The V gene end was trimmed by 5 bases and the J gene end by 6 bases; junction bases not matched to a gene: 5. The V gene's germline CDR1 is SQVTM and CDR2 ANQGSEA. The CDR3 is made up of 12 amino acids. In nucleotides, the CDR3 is TGCAGCGTTCAGGGGGCGAGGGATGGCTACACCTTC. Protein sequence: CSVQGARDGYTF.

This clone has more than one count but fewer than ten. CDR3 sequence: CASSLAGPGSQETQYF. The CDR3 DNA follows: TGTGCCAGCAGCTTGGCGGGTCCGGGATCCCAAGAGACCCAGTACTTC. This sequence joins TRBV5-4 and TRBJ2-5; D is perhaps TRBD2 (5 bases). Germline lookup yields CDR1 SGHNT and CDR2 YYREEE (reference sequence). The CDR3 covers 16 residues. Trimming removed 0 bases from V and 1 base from J, with 13 bases in between.

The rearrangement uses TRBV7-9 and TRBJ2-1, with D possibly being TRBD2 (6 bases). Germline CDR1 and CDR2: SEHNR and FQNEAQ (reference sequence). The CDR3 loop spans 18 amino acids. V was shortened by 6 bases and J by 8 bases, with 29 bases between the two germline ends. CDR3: CASRRLRAGLPSYDEQFF. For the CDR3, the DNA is TGTGCCAGCAGACGACTCCGGGCGGGACTCCCAAGTTACGATGAGCAGTTCTTC.

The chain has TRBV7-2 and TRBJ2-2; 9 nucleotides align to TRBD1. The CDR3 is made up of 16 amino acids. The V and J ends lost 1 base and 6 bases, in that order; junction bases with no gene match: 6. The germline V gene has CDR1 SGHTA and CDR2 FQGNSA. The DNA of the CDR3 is TGTGCCAGCAGCTTAGTGGGACAGGGTCGAGCCGGGGAGCTGTTTTTT. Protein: CASSLVGQGRAGELFF.

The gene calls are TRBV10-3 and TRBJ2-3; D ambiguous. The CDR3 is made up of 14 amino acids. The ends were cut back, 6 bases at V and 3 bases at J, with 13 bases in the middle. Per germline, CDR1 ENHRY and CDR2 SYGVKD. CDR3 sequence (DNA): TGTGCCATCAGAACAAGTTCCTCTACAGATACGCAGTATTTT. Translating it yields CAIRTSSSTDTQYF.

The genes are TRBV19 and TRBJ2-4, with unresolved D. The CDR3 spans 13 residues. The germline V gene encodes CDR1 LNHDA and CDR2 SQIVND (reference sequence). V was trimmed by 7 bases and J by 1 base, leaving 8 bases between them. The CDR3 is CASTSWAKNIQYF. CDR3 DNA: TGTGCCAGTACGTCATGGGCCAAAAACATTCAGTACTTC.

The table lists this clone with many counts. CDR3 in amino acids: CASSLIGTESYNEQFF. DNA of the CDR3: TGCGCCAGCAGCTTGATAGGGACAGAGTCCTACAATGAGCAGTTCTTC. The V and J genes are TRBV5-1 and TRBJ2-1; 7 positions agree with TRBD1. Germline V gene lookup returns CDR1 SGHRS and CDR2 YFSETQ. Trimming removed 1 base from V and 1 base from J; junction bases left unmatched: 5. This CDR3 has 16 residues.